Following are 23 T cell receptor beta chains from one sample sequenced in a study of blood T cells in healthy people across ages. Primers used in a second PCR of roughly 6 to 11 cycles were a sample-barcoded 5' primer and a J-beta primer mix. TCRdb re-analysed the 5' RACE reads in MiXCR, keeping a single row per CDR3 protein. Seen here are 1.5 million to 2 million distinct CDR3 sequences, more than 35% observed once, and the top ten hold 23%. Input material: blood. All receptors come from a human donor in good health.

The rearrangement joins TRBV20-1 to TRBJ2-1, with D hard to call. The CDR3 has 14 residues. The germline V and J ends were trimmed by 5 bases and 8 bases, with 19 bases remaining between them. CDR1 DFQATT and CDR2 SNEGSKA come from the germline V gene (reference sequence). CDR3 loop: CSAPIPLGGHEQFF. For the CDR3, the DNA is TGCAGTGCTCCTATTCCCCTCGGCGGTCATGAGCAGTTCTTC.

The chain carries TRBV20-1 and TRBJ1-4; possibly TRBD1 for D (6 bases). Germline V gene lookup returns CDR1 DFQATT and CDR2 SNEGSKA (reference sequence). Trimming cost V 0 bases and J 7 bases, with 6 bases left between them. The CDR3 is 12 residues long. The CDR3 reads CSAREGGEKLFF. The DNA for the CDR3 is TGCAGTGCTAGAGAAGGGGGTGAAAAACTGTTTTTT.

This chain connects TRBV4-2 to TRBJ1-2; D might be TRBD1 (6 bases). V lost 0 bases to trimming and J lost 8 bases, with 19 bases between them. The CDR3 runs 16 residues. The V gene's germline CDR1 is LGHNA and CDR2 YNFKEQ. The CDR3 region is CASSQDRGGGKGGYTF. The DNA for the CDR3 is TGTGCCAGCAGCCAAGATCGTGGAGGGGGAAAAGGGGGCTACACCTTC.

The chain links TRBV29-1 to TRBJ2-5, with D tentatively TRBD1 (6 bases). Germline values: CDR1 SQVTM, CDR2 ANQGSEA. The CDR3 is made up of 12 amino acids. V gave up 3 bases and J gave up 3 bases, with 8 bases separating them. The CDR3 region has the DNA TGCAGCGTTGATTGGACAGAAGAGACCCAGTACTTC. It encodes CSVDWTEETQYF.

This clonotype was counted only a few times. The chain links TRBV5-6 to TRBJ2-7, with TRBD1 as a possible D gene (7 bases). The CDR3 sequence is 15 residues long. V was cut by 2 bases and J by 1 base, with 13 bases left in between. Germline V gene lookup returns CDR1 SGHDT and CDR2 YYEEEE. In nucleotides, the CDR3 is TGTGCCAGCAGCTTAGACAGGGAGGATTCCTACGAGCAGTACTTC. Amino acid sequence: CASSLDREDSYEQYF.

This chain joins TRBV7-2 and TRBJ2-7, with 10 bases that match TRBD2. Trimming removed 2 bases from V and 0 bases from J; junction bases left unmatched: 16. CDR1 and CDR2 (germline): SGHTA, FQGNSA. The CDR3 totals 20 residues. CDR3 region: CASSLSVSASGGPSSYEQYF. In DNA, the CDR3 is TGTGCCAGCAGCTTATCTGTGAGTGCTAGCGGGGGCCCCAGCTCCTACGAGCAGTACTTC.

The chain is built from TRBV27 and TRBJ1-6; 7 bases match TRBD1. The CDR3 loop spans 14 amino acids. V lost 2 bases and J lost 6; bases outside the gene matches: 1. CDR1 and CDR2 (germline): MNHEY, SMNVEV (reference sequence). This chain's CDR3 is CASSLNRGNSPLHF. Here the CDR3 DNA reads TGTGCCAGCAGTTTAAACAGGGGTAATTCACCCCTCCACTTT.

This clonotype was picked up many times. The CDR3 loop reads CSVARTGGLSYEQYF. CDR3 coding DNA: TGCAGCGTTGCTAGGACAGGGGGCCTATCCTACGAGCAGTACTTC. The chain joins TRBV29-1 to TRBJ2-7, with 11 bases aligning to TRBD1. The length of the CDR3 is 15 residues. V shed 4 bases and J 1 base; nucleotides not matched to a gene: 6. Germline loops: CDR1 SQVTM, CDR2 ANQGSEA.

The rearrangement uses TRBV9 and TRBJ2-1; D may be TRBD1 (6 bases). In germline, CDR1 is SGDLS, CDR2 YYNGEE. V was shortened by 5 bases and J by 5 bases, with 14 bases between the two germline ends. The CDR3 sequence is 14 residues long. The CDR3 sequence is CASSGSTGHNEQFF. The CDR3 DNA sequence: TGTGCCAGCAGTGGCAGCACAGGGCACAATGAGCAGTTCTTC.

This clonotype was seen a few times. The chain uses TRBV18 and TRBJ2-6; D is perhaps TRBD1 (6 bases). Germline CDR1 reads KGHSH; CDR2 reads LQKENI. V was pared by 3 bases and J by 2 bases, with 14 bases between. The CDR3 is 17 residues long. DNA for the CDR3: TGTGCCAGCTCACCTAGCTACAGGGTCCCTGGGGCCAACGTCCTGACTTTC. Translation gives CASSPSYRVPGANVLTF.

This clonotype was recorded a few times. The chain has TRBV7-9 and TRBJ2-2; D unresolved. Per the germline V gene, CDR1 is SEHNR and CDR2 is FQNEAQ (reference sequence). The CDR3 totals 14 residues. The V end was cut by 5 bases, the J end by 2 bases, with 9 bases between. CDR3 nucleotide sequence: TGTGCCAGCAGCACAAGGTTAAACACCGGGGAGCTGTTTTTT. As protein: CASSTRLNTGELFF.

V usage is TRBV29-1 and J usage is TRBJ1-2; tentative D call: TRBD1 (5 bases). Germline V gives CDR1 SQVTM, CDR2 ANQGSEA. The germline V and J ends were trimmed by 3 bases and 0 bases, with 14 bases remaining between them. This CDR3 comprises 15 residues. The DNA for the CDR3 is TGCAGCGTTGACAGGGAGGCGGGAGCTAACTATGGCTACACCTTC. It encodes CSVDREAGANYGYTF.

CDR3: CASSLIQGGEQFF. The CDR3 DNA is TGTGCCAGCAGCTTGATACAGGGGGGGGAGCAGTTCTTC. The rearrangement links TRBV7-2 to TRBJ2-1, with a tentative D call TRBD1 (8 bases). V was pared by 3 bases and J by 10 bases, with 13 bases between. The CDR3 runs 13 residues. CDR1 is SGHTA, CDR2 FQGNSA, per germline.

Note on this clonotype: Its ends do not fully match the called genes, so a read error is possible. The rearrangement links TRBV5-1 to TRBJ2-3; TRBD2 is a possible D gene (6 bases). Germline assignment: CDR1 SGHRS and CDR2 YFSETQ. The CDR3 length is 14 residues. The DNA for the CDR3 is TGCGCCAGCAGCTTGGCCGGGGGAGGAGATGCGCAGTATTTT. Translation: CASSLAGGGDAQYF.

The V gene is TRBV20-1, the J gene TRBJ2-1, with unresolved D. The CDR3 spans 12 residues. The germline V gene has CDR1 DFQATT and CDR2 SNEGSKA (reference sequence). V lost 2 bases and J 4 bases, leaving 6 bases between the germline ends. CDR3 in DNA: TGCAGTGCTAGACCAGATTACAATGAGCAGTTCTTC. It codes for CSARPDYNEQFF.

The genes are TRBV15 and TRBJ2-2, with 7 bases fitting TRBD2. This CDR3 has 17 residues. J gave up 5 bases and V 5 bases, and 14 bases lay outside the gene matches. Germline CDR1 and CDR2: LNHNV and YYDKDF (reference sequence). CDR3 bases: TGTGCCACCAGCGAGGGAGCTGGGCAGCGGGAAACCGGGGAGCTGTTTTTT. This sequence encodes CATSEGAGQRETGELFF.

The chain couples TRBV10-3 to TRBJ2-6; 9 nucleotides align to TRBD1. The CDR3 sequence is 14 residues long. CDR1 is ENHRY and CDR2 is SYGVKD in the germline V gene. The trim removed 7 bases at V and 11 bases at J, leaving 9 bases unmatched. The CDR3 region is CAIKNRGQSDVLTF. The CDR3 nucleotides read TGTGCCATCAAGAACAGGGGGCAATCGGACGTCCTGACTTTC.

The rearrangement uses TRBV7-2 and TRBJ1-2; a weak D match, TRBD1 (5 bases). Germline CDR1 reads SGHTA; CDR2 reads FQGNSA. Trimming cost V 5 bases and J 6 bases, with 19 bases left between them. The CDR3 is 15 residues long. The CDR3 loop is CASSQDSLGGNGYTF. CDR3 DNA: TGTGCCAGCAGCCAAGATTCTCTGGGGGGAAATGGCTACACCTTC.

This clonotype was seen a few times. The V call is TRBV11-1, the J call TRBJ1-2; 9 bases align to TRBD1. This CDR3 is built from 14 residues. Trimming at V came to 3 bases and at J to 7 bases, leaving 6 bases not matched to a gene. In germline, CDR1 is SGHAT, CDR2 FQDESV (reference sequence). CDR3 loop: CASSFGGTGLGYTF. The DNA for the CDR3 is TGTGCCAGCAGCTTCGGCGGGACAGGGCTTGGCTACACCTTC.

This clonotype showed up just a few times. This CDR3 reads CASSPGTGGNEKLFF. The CDR3 coding sequence is TGTGCCAGCAGCCCCGGGACAGGTGGGAATGAAAAACTGTTTTTT. This rearrangement joins TRBV3-1 to TRBJ1-4, with 8 bases fitting TRBD1. The CDR3 covers 15 residues. Germline V gene data show CDR1 as LGHDT and CDR2 as YNNKEL (reference sequence). V was pared by 4 bases and J by 5 bases, with 6 bases of the junction left unmatched.

Worth noting for this clonotype: A junction end diverges from the germline sequence, so it may reflect a read error. The CDR3 spells CTSRDGTGSYEQYF. The CDR3 DNA is TGTACCAGCAGAGACGGGACGGGCTCCTACGAGCAGTACTTC. This chain joins TRBV11-2 and TRBJ2-7, with D perhaps given as TRBD1 or TRBD2 (5 bases each). Germline V gives CDR1 SGHAT, CDR2 FQNNGV. The CDR3 is made up of 14 amino acids.

This clonotype was detected a few times. The chain uses TRBV7-2 and TRBJ2-3, with TRBD2 identical over 7 bases. The CDR3 contains 17 residues. Germline V gives CDR1 SGHTA, CDR2 FQGNSA. J lost 5 bases, V lost 1 base, and 12 bases had no gene match. CDR3 amino acids: CASSLVTSVLPQDTQYF. The CDR3 DNA is TGTGCCAGCAGCTTAGTAACTAGCGTCCTCCCTCAAGATACGCAGTATTTT.

The rearrangement links TRBV7-9 to TRBJ1-2; TRBD1 is a possible D gene (5 bases). CDR1 and CDR2 from the germline V gene are SEHNR and FQNEAQ (reference sequence). This CDR3 contains 14 residues. V lost 10 bases to trimming and J lost 6 bases, with 21 bases between them. The CDR3 DNA reads TGTGCCATCTCGCTTTCAGGGATGGTAGATGGCTACACCTTC. Translated, it gives CAISLSGMVDGYTF.